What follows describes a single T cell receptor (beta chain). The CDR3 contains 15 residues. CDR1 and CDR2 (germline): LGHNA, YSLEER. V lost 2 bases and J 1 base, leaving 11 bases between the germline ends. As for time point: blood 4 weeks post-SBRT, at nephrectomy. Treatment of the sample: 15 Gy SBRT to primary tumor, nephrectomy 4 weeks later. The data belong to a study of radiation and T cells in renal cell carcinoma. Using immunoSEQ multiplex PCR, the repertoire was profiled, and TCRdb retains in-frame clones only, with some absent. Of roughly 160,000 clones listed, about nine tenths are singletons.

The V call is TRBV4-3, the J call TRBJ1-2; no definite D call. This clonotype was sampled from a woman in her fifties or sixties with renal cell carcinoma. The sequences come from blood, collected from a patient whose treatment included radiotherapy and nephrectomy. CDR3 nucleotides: TGCGCCAGCAGCCAACCGGGAGACTATAACTATGGCTACACCTTC. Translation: CASSQPGDYNYGYTF.